This T cell receptor (beta chain) was identified during a study of T cell responses to AZD1222 COVID-19 vaccine. General study results and limits: At 160-218 and 743-854, vaccine-associated CD4 TCRs were dominant, and they spanned spike. Only 5 or 6 people who got AZD1222 tested seropositive at baseline. Spike-specific TCR breadth and depth were elevated following two AZD1222 doses. As reported, nearly half of all spike-specific TCRs target variant regions that are unmutated.

Clones were read by immunoSEQ multiplex PCR, and TCRdb kept only the in-frame ones, dropping some. The data hold some 130,000 clones, with 91% observed a single time. The germline CDR1 and CDR2 sequences are SEHNR and FQNEAQ (reference sequence). V shed 1 base and J shed 0 bases, with 7 bases lying between them. The CDR3 totals 15 residues. Concerning this clone: The antigen is undetermined.

The rearrangement links TRBV7-9 to TRBJ1-3; no clear D. This clonotype was obtained from an adult who received the AZD1222 COVID-19 vaccine. Sample: peripheral blood, taken 28 days after the second AZD1222 dose. The CDR3 loop reads CASSLGLISGNTIYF. The CDR3, as DNA: TGTGCCAGCAGCTTAGGGCTGATCTCTGGAAACACCATATATTTT.